Each of the 28 T cell receptor beta chains below was sequenced from the same sample in a study of blood T cell repertoires in COVID-19. Sequencing was performed with immunoSEQ multiplex PCR; in TCRdb, only in-frame clones are kept and a portion is missing. Of 250,000 or so clones in the sample, around four fifths are singletons; the top ten hold more than 6%. Sample: peripheral blood. The receptor source for this set is a woman aged 55-70 years with active or convalescent COVID-19.

V and J are TRBV6-2 or TRBV6-3 and TRBJ2-7, with D possibly being TRBD1 (5 bases). The CDR3 totals 12 residues. Germline CDR1 MNHEY, CDR2 SVGEGT. Trimming shortened V by 4 bases and J by 4 bases, and 8 bases separated the two germline ends. In nucleotides, the CDR3 is TGTGCCAGCAGTTTCCCAGGGTACGAGCAGTACGTC. It translates to CASSFPGYEQYV.

The J gene is TRBJ2-3, the V gene TRBV7-2, with 9 bases identical to TRBD2. Per germline, CDR1 SGHTA and CDR2 FQGNSA. The CDR3 contains 16 residues. V was pared by 4 bases and J by 0 bases, with 5 bases of the junction left unmatched. The CDR3 region is CASSSRAGGSTDTQYF. The CDR3 bases are TGTGCCAGCAGCTCCCGGGCGGGGGGGAGCACAGATACGCAGTATTTT.

The chain uses TRBV12-3 or TRBV12-4 and TRBJ2-5; 7 bases agree with TRBD2. After removal of 5 bases from V and 4 bases from J, the junction contained 4 bases not matched to a gene. The length of the CDR3 is 13 residues. Written as DNA, the CDR3 is TGTGCCAGCAGTAGCGGGACCCCAGAGACCCAGTACTTC. Translating it yields CASSSGTPETQYF.

The chain is built from TRBV19 and TRBJ1-4; 9 bases are a match to TRBD1. Trimming at V came to 4 bases and at J to 5 bases, leaving 5 bases not matched to a gene. This CDR3 comprises 15 residues. Germline lookup yields CDR1 LNHDA and CDR2 SQIVND (reference sequence). Written as DNA, the CDR3 is TGTGCCAGTAGTACCGCCGGGACAGGGAATGAAAAACTGTTTTTT. Residues: CASSTAGTGNEKLFF.

On this clone itself: A junction end diverges from the germline sequence, so it may reflect a read error. V and J are TRBV7-7 and TRBJ2-1; 11 bases are shared with TRBD2. The CDR3 length is 16 residues. Per germline, CDR1 SSHAT and CDR2 FNYEAQ (reference sequence). The CDR3 here is CASSLGVAGGPNEQFF. CDR3 sequence (DNA): TGTGCTAGCAGCTTGGGGGTAGCGGGAGGGCCTAATGAGCAGTTCTTC.

The V gene is TRBV5-4, the J gene TRBJ2-5, with TRBD1 identical over 8 bases. Losses at the gene ends were 3 bases for V and 7 bases for J; bases not matched to a gene: 8. Germline-derived CDR1 and CDR2 are SGHNT and YYREEE (reference sequence). The CDR3 sequence is 14 residues long. The CDR3 DNA reads TGTGCCAGCAGCTCAGGGGGCCAGGAGGGGACCCAGTACTTC. Amino acid sequence: CASSSGGQEGTQYF.

This clone was detected only once. This chain connects TRBV2 to TRBJ2-5; no reliable D call. Trimming stripped 3 bases from V and 5 bases from J, with 7 bases between. The length of the CDR3 is 12 residues. Germline CDR1 reads SNHLY; CDR2 reads FYNNEI. The DNA for the CDR3 is TGTGCCAGCAGTGAGGGCCGGGAGACCCAGTACTTC. It specifies CASSEGRETQYF.

The J gene is TRBJ2-2, the V gene TRBV6-5; 9 bases are shared with TRBD2. The germline V gene encodes CDR1 MNHEY and CDR2 SVGAGI. The J segment lost 7 bases and the V segment lost 5 bases, leaving 5 bases of the junction unmatched. The CDR3 is made up of 14 amino acids. CDR3 residues: CASSRSGRSGELFF. The CDR3 bases are TGTGCCAGCAGTCGAAGCGGGAGGAGCGGGGAGCTGTTTTTT.

In nucleotides, the CDR3 is TGTGCCAGCAGCCCCTCCCAGGGCCGCTCCTATAATTCACCCCTCCACTTT. It yields the protein CASSPSQGRSYNSPLHF. The chain combines TRBV27 with TRBJ1-6; perhaps TRBD1 as D (5 bases). With 6 bases removed from V and 0 bases from J, the gap between germline ends came to 15 bases. The CDR3 runs to 17 residues. CDR1 is MNHEY and CDR2 is SMNVEV in the germline V gene (reference sequence).

J is TRBJ1-2 and V is TRBV6-5; 10 bases are shared with TRBD1. Germline assignment: CDR1 MNHEY and CDR2 SVGAGI. Losses at the gene ends were 7 bases for V and 8 bases for J; bases not matched to a gene: 7. The length of the CDR3 is 13 residues. CDR3 DNA sequence: TGTGCCAGCACCAGAGGACAGGGGGGAGGCTACACCTTC. Protein sequence: CASTRGQGGGYTF.

The chain links TRBV6-6 to TRBJ1-6; the match to TRBD1 covers 8 bases. This CDR3 has 15 amino acids. V trimming: 6 bases; J trimming: 8 bases; junction bases outside the gene matches: 9. Germline loops: CDR1 MNHNY, CDR2 SVGAGI (reference sequence). This chain's CDR3 is CASRESTGQDSPLHF. Written as DNA, the CDR3 is TGTGCCAGCAGAGAATCAACGGGACAGGATTCACCCCTCCACTTT.

The chain joins TRBV6-5 to TRBJ2-2, with TRBD2 matching over 8 bases. Germline V gene sequence: CDR1 MNHEY, CDR2 SVGAGI. The CDR3 totals 15 residues. V lost 7 bases to trimming and J lost 3 bases; unmatched junction nucleotides: 7. The CDR3 sequence is CASTQRGGDTGELFF. CDR3 in DNA: TGTGCCAGCACCCAACGGGGGGGGGACACCGGGGAGCTGTTTTTT.

The chain combines TRBV3-1 (or the pseudogene TRBV3-2) with TRBJ2-3, with a weak D call TRBD2 (6 bases). The CDR3 contains 15 residues. Germline lookup yields CDR1 LGHDT and CDR2 YNNKEL (reference sequence). V lost 3 bases, J lost 7 bases, and 17 bases lay in between. The DNA for the CDR3 is TGTGCCAGCAGCCAGGGCCCATTTCGCGGGAATACGCAGTATTTT. It codes for CASSQGPFRGNTQYF.

CDR3 coding DNA: TGTGCCAGCAGAATAAACCCAGGGGCTAACACCGGGGAGCTGTTTTTT. This encodes CASRINPGANTGELFF. This chain connects TRBV11-3 to TRBJ2-2, with a possible D match to TRBD1 (6 bases). CDR1 is SGHNT and CDR2 is YENEEA in the germline V gene. V was shortened by 6 bases and J by 2 bases, with 16 bases between the two germline ends. The CDR3 has 16 amino acids.

The rearrangement uses TRBV15 and TRBJ1-2; no clear D. The CDR3 covers 14 residues. Trimming took 1 base from V and 0 from J, leaving 6 bases between them. The V gene's germline CDR1 is LNHNV and CDR2 YYDKDF (reference sequence). The CDR3 spells CATSRVVSNYGYTF. Written as DNA, the CDR3 is TGTGCCACCAGCAGAGTTGTCTCTAACTATGGCTACACCTTC.

V and J are TRBV11-3 and TRBJ2-3; 10 bases match TRBD2. With 4 bases clipped from V and 5 bases from J, the junction kept 6 bases outside the gene matches. The length of the CDR3 is 15 residues. Germline V gives CDR1 SGHNT, CDR2 YENEEA. CDR3 bases: TGTGCCAGCAGCTCTAGCGGGAGACGCATAGATACGCAGTATTTT. Translated, it gives CASSSSGRRIDTQYF.

This sequence joins TRBV30 and TRBJ1-1; perhaps TRBD1 as D (5 bases). Germline V CDR1 and CDR2: GTSNPN, SVGIG (reference sequence). Trimming took 2 bases from V and 0 from J, leaving 10 bases between them. The CDR3 contains 14 residues. CDR3 DNA: TGTGCCTGGAGTTCCAGACAGCTGAACACTGAAGCTTTCTTT. This sequence encodes CAWSSRQLNTEAFF.

The rearrangement joins TRBV25-1 to TRBJ1-5; a possible D gene is TRBD1 (5 bases). Germline CDR1 and CDR2: MGHDK and SYGVNS. Deletions cut 5 bases from V and 2 bases from J, with 10 bases between. This CDR3 has 14 residues. The CDR3 sequence: CASSQGLRNQPQHF. In DNA, the CDR3 is TGTGCCAGCAGTCAGGGTCTTCGCAATCAGCCCCAGCATTTT.

This clone came up a few times. This chain uses TRBV2 with TRBJ2-5; the match to TRBD2 covers 16 bases. V trimming: 6 bases; J trimming: 4 bases; junction bases outside the gene matches: 5. Germline V gene lookup returns CDR1 SNHLY and CDR2 FYNNEI. This CDR3 has 16 amino acids. The CDR3 nucleotides read TGTGCCAGCAGCCCGGGACTAGCGGGGGGGCTAGAGACCCAGTACTTC. Translated: CASSPGLAGGLETQYF.

The V and J genes are TRBV5-5 and TRBJ2-2, with 7 nucleotides matching TRBD2. The V gene end was trimmed by 7 bases and the J gene end by 5 bases; junction bases not matched to a gene: 5. This CDR3 spans 13 amino acids. From germline, CDR1 is SGHKS and CDR2 YYEKEE (reference sequence). DNA of the CDR3: TGTGCCAGCCGTCTGGGAGGGACCGGGGAGCTGTTTTTT. Amino acid sequence: CASRLGGTGELFF.

The chain joins TRBV21-1 to TRBJ2-7; TRBD2 is taken as the D call from the table, unchecked against the DNA. TRBV21-1 has pseudogene status. The CDR3 has 12 residues. DNA of the CDR3: TGTGCCAGCAGCAAAGACGGGAGTGCGCAGTACGTC. Translating gives CASSKDGSAQYV.

The V call is TRBV7-8, the J call TRBJ1-1; 11 nucleotides line up with TRBD1. V dropped 5 bases and J dropped 4; count of bases not matched to a gene: 6. CDR3 size: 15 residues. Germline values: CDR1 SGHVS, CDR2 FQNEAQ. CDR3 loop: CASSQGTGGGTEAFF. The CDR3 DNA follows: TGTGCCAGCAGCCAAGGGACAGGGGGTGGCACTGAAGCTTTCTTT.

The chain employs TRBV27 and TRBJ2-1; tentatively, D is TRBD1 (5 bases). CDR3 size: 14 residues. CDR1 and CDR2 from the germline V gene are MNHEY and SMNVEV (reference sequence). V lost 1 base and J 5 bases, leaving 9 bases between the germline ends. Here the CDR3 reads CASSLWAGNNEQFF. Here the CDR3 DNA reads TGTGCCAGCAGTTTATGGGCAGGGAACAATGAGCAGTTCTTC.

V and J are TRBV3-1 (or the pseudogene TRBV3-2) and TRBJ1-1, with 10 bases aligning to TRBD1. Germline CDR1 LGHDT, CDR2 YNNKEL (reference sequence). The junction had 2 bases not matched to a gene; V was cut back by 1 base and J by 3 bases. The CDR3 spans 15 residues. As DNA, the CDR3 is TGTGCCAGCAGCCAAGGGGACAGGGGATACACTGAAGCTTTCTTT. Translated: CASSQGDRGYTEAFF.

The chain joins TRBV7-9 to TRBJ2-3; maybe TRBD1 (5 bases). V lost 5 bases and J lost 2, with 17 bases in between. The CDR3 length is 16 residues. CDR1 is SEHNR, CDR2 FQNEAQ, per germline (reference sequence). The CDR3: CASSPRQPAYTDTQYF. In nucleotides, the CDR3 is TGTGCCAGCAGCCCCAGACAGCCAGCTTACACAGATACGCAGTATTTT. Complete variable domain (other parts from reference TRBV7-9 and TRBJ2-3): DTGVSQNPRHKITKRGQNVTFRCDPISEHNRLYWYRQTLGQGPEFLTYFQNEAQLEKSRLLSDRFSAERPKGSFSTLEIQRTEQGDSAMYLCASSPRQPAYTDTQYFGPGTRLTVL.

This clone has a single count. The chain combines TRBV2 with TRBJ2-6; weak D call: TRBD1 (5 bases). Trimming took off 5 bases at V and 3 bases at J, with 11 bases between the two ends. The CDR3 runs 15 residues. Germline V gene lookup returns CDR1 SNHLY and CDR2 FYNNEI. CDR3 sequence: CASSTGLSGANVLTF. CDR3 nucleotides: TGTGCCAGCAGTACAGGTTTGAGTGGGGCCAACGTCCTGACTTTC.

This chain uses TRBV11-3 with TRBJ2-1; tentatively, D is TRBD2 (6 bases). The CDR3 extends over 15 amino acids. V shed 7 bases and J shed 4 bases, with 17 bases lying between them. Germline values: CDR1 SGHNT, CDR2 YENEEA. Here the CDR3 reads CASNIRGGVYNEQFF. CDR3 nucleotides: TGTGCCAGCAACATTCGAGGAGGGGTATACAATGAGCAGTTCTTC.

The rearrangement links TRBV5-4 to TRBJ2-1; TRBD2 matches at 10 bases. The length of the CDR3 is 14 residues. The V gene's germline CDR1 is SGHNT and CDR2 YYREEE (reference sequence). Germline trimming cut 4 bases from V and 4 bases from J; bases unmatched to any gene: 2. The CDR3 region has the DNA TGTGCCAGCAGCAGAGCGGGGGGGTACAATGAGCAGTTCTTC. Translation: CASSRAGGYNEQFF.